This T cell receptor beta chain comes out of a study of early T cells in non-severe SARS-CoV-2 infection (dated by TCRdb to about 2021). For the study in its entirety: Because TCR sequencing was done on bulk RNA from unsorted whole blood, the alpha and beta chains could not be paired.

This clonotype has just a few counts. No cognate antigen has been identified for it. Nothing much larger sits one base from this clone, and base qualities are not available. What the work shows at the level of the full study, not this receptor alone: Matching against VDJdb was skewed toward anti-spike CD8 responses, likely underestimated virus-specific expansions, and missed private and CD4 specificities.

The study was a case-control design nested within a healthcare worker cohort in London, UK, with weekly nasopharyngeal swab PCR tests and blood sampling. Healthcare workers were recruited during the week of the UK lockdown, between 23 and 31 March 2020, and followed weekly for up to roughly 15 weeks. The library was obtained by 5' RACE. The sample was run on a NextSeq 500. In the TCR library protocol, unique molecular identifiers were attached to individual cDNA molecules to correct for PCR bias and sequencing error. Both TCR alpha and beta chains were sequenced, and tight co-correlation was observed between alpha and beta sequence abundances in each sample. Under the source paper's analysis protocol: V gene, J gene and CDR3 annotation of TCR sequences was performed with Decombinator V4. Expanded TCRs were defined as changing significantly between any two time points under a Poisson model with p below 0.0001. TCR abundances were normalised to the total number of TCRs sequenced per sample and were expressed as counts per million. A search of VDJdb, accessed on 1 November 2021, was run for TCRs annotated to CMV, EBV and SARS-CoV-2, with TCRs annotated for multiple antigens excluded. The public sequencing data were trimmed at Q25 with fastp and processed into clonotypes with MiXCR by TCRdb, which kept only in-frame beta chains. Rows matching on CDR3 protein sequence are summarized as one entry with the most common DNA and genes. In this record, the V and J calls reflect TCRdb's handling and not the investigators' own analysis. This sample lists 90,000 to 100,000 distinct CDR3 sequences; less than 15% were detected once. 2% to 2.5% of the sample is in the top ten clones.

Material for sequencing was whole blood. The sequence came from an adult who was a healthcare worker with PCR-confirmed SARS-CoV-2 infection or an uninfected control (not recorded which).

The sequenced DNA is TGTGCCAGCAGCCCCGGACAGAACAATCAGCCCCAGCATTTT. Translated, this is CASSPGQNNQPQHF. The V and J genes are TRBV12-3 or TRBV12-4 and TRBJ1-5; perhaps TRBD1 is the D gene, with 6 bases matching. The junction carries 12 bases between V and J, which are trimmed by 6 bases and 3 bases respectively. The CDR3 runs 14 amino acids, cysteine and phenylalanine included. CDR3 DNA is the only sequence kept; it has 42 bases, read in frame from the first base.